This is a list of T cell receptor beta chains from one sample in a study of cytomegalovirus exposure and HLA in healthy donors. The table came from immunoSEQ multiplex PCR; TCRdb's copy has only in-frame clones and leaves some out. The table includes 150,000 or so clones, 75% to 90% detected once. The sample consisted of PBMCs. The receptors originated from a man in his forties or fifties in good health and CMV-seropositive. Each CDR3 is given with its conserved first and last residue. D genes are given only for firm matches.

V gene: TRBV28; D gene: TRBD1; J gene: TRBJ1-4; CDR3 protein: CASSSRSTGGNEKLFF
V gene: TRBV10-2; D gene: .; J gene: TRBJ2-1; CDR3 protein: CASSESSNEQFF
V gene: TRBV7-2; D gene: .; J gene: TRBJ2-5; CDR3 protein: CASSLASGPQETQYF
V gene: TRBV10-2; D gene: .; J gene: TRBJ1-1; CDR3 protein: CASSEVFGGYTEAFF
V gene: TRBV4-1; D gene: .; J gene: TRBJ2-7; CDR3 protein: CASSPSLAGPHYEQYF
V gene: TRBV5-5; D gene: .; J gene: TRBJ1-1; CDR3 protein: CASSLAGQNTEAFF
V gene: TRBV4-1; D gene: .; J gene: TRBJ2-5; CDR3 protein: CASSQWVGVETQYF
V gene: TRBV15; D gene: TRBD1; J gene: TRBJ1-4; CDR3 protein: CATSRVGTGLEKLFF
V gene: TRBV19; D gene: .; J gene: TRBJ2-5; CDR3 protein: CASSLGQGGPETQYF
V gene: TRBV6-5; D gene: TRBD1; J gene: TRBJ2-7; CDR3 protein: CASSRTGDEQYF
V gene: TRBV6-4; D gene: TRBD1; J gene: TRBJ1-5; CDR3 protein: CASSATGGDSNQPQHF
V gene: TRBV5-4; D gene: TRBD2; J gene: TRBJ2-7; CDR3 protein: CASSYRPGTSGRVSDYEQYF
V gene: TRBV19; D gene: .; J gene: TRBJ1-4; CDR3 protein: CASRSLKNEKLFF
V gene: TRBV7-8; D gene: .; J gene: TRBJ1-4; CDR3 protein: CASSSLSLGGQRYLAEKLFF
V gene: TRBV5-1; D gene: .; J gene: TRBJ2-2; CDR3 protein: CASSLAWTAFSNTGELFF
V gene: TRBV4-2; D gene: .; J gene: TRBJ2-2; CDR3 protein: CASRPLTGRTGELFF
V gene: TRBV4-1; D gene: .; J gene: TRBJ2-1; CDR3 protein: CASSQERDSYNEQFF
V gene: TRBV2; D gene: .; J gene: TRBJ1-4; CDR3 protein: CASSPTYTGFSTNEKLFF
V gene: TRBV19; D gene: .; J gene: TRBJ2-7; CDR3 protein: CASSIAGRDYEQYF
V gene: TRBV4-3; D gene: TRBD1; J gene: TRBJ1-5; CDR3 protein: CASSQKWTGGDPQHF
V gene: TRBV11-3; D gene: .; J gene: TRBJ2-3; CDR3 protein: CASSPRAQTDTQYF
V gene: TRBV5-4; D gene: TRBD2; J gene: TRBJ2-3; CDR3 protein: CASRAGGRMGTDTQYF
V gene: TRBV10-3; D gene: TRBD2; J gene: TRBJ2-5; CDR3 protein: CAISESGTSGGSWTQYF
V gene: TRBV5-5; D gene: TRBD1; J gene: TRBJ1-2; CDR3 protein: CASSQPDRIYGYTF
V gene: TRBV6-6; D gene: TRBD1; J gene: TRBJ2-7; CDR3 protein: CASSYPGDRGPYEQYF
V gene: TRBV21-1; D gene: .; J gene: TRBJ2-7; CDR3 protein: CASSKGGGSSYEQYF
V gene: TRBV5-8; D gene: TRBD1; J gene: TRBJ1-5; CDR3 protein: CASSLGGDSNQPQHF
V gene: TRBV7-3; D gene: TRBD1; J gene: TRBJ2-1; CDR3 protein: CASSSQGAKQFF
V gene: TRBV5-1; D gene: TRBD1; J gene: TRBJ2-1; CDR3 protein: CASSYTGGNEQFF
V gene: TRBV11-3; D gene: TRBD1; J gene: TRBJ1-5; CDR3 protein: CASSYLLRQGIVQPQHF
V gene: TRBV19; D gene: TRBD2; J gene: TRBJ2-2; CDR3 protein: CASNLGPLAETGELFF